Detailed here is one TCR beta chain. This specimen belongs to a study of blood T cell repertoires in COVID-19. Between the trimmed V and J ends, which lost 3 bases and 0 bases, there was a span of 8 bases. CDR1 is DFQATT, CDR2 SNEGSKA, per germline (reference sequence). The CDR3 consists of 13 residues. TCRdb keeps only in-frame clones here, not all; method: immunoSEQ multiplex PCR. This sample has just under 300,000 clones, with approximately 86% found just once. The V and J genes are TRBV20-1 and TRBJ2-5; the D is unclear. The sequence derives from a man in his 70s with acute or convalescent COVID-19. The specimen was peripheral blood. The DNA for the CDR3 is TGCAGTGCTAGTTATCAGAACCAAGAGACCCAGTACTTC. This gives the protein CSASYQNQETQYF.